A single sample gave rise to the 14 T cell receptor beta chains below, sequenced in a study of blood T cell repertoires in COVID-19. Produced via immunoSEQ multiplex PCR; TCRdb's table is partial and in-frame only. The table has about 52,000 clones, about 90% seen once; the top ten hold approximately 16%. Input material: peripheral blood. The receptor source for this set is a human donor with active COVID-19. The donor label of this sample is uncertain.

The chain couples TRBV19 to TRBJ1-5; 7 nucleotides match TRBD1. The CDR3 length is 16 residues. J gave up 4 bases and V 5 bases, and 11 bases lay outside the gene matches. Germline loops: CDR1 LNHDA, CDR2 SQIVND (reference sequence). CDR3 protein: CASSSSPGTVNQPQHF. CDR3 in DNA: TGTGCCAGTAGTTCCTCACCCGGGACAGTGAATCAGCCCCAGCATTTT. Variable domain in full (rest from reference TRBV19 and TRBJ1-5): DGGITQSPKYLFRKEGQNVTLSCEQNLNHDAMYWYRQDPGQGLRLIYYSQIVNDFQKGDIAEGYSVSREKKESFPLTVTSAQKNPTAFYLCASSSSPGTVNQPQHFGDGTRLSIL.

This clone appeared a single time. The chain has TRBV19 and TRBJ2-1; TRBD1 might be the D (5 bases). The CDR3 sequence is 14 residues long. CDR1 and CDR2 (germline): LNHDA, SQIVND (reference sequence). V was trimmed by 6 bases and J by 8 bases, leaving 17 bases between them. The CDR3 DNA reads TGTGCCAGTAGCTTAACGCCCAGGGTCGATGAGCAGTTCTTC. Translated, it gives CASSLTPRVDEQFF.

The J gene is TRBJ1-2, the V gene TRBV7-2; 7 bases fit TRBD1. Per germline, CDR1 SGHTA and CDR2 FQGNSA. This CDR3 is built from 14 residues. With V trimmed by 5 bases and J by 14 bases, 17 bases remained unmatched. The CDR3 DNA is TGTGCCAGCAGCAATCGACAGGGCAGTCCCCCGGCTACCTTC. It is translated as CASSNRQGSPPATF. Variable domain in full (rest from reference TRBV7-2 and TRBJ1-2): GAGVSQSPSNKVTEKGKDVELRCDPISGHTALYWYRQSLGQGLEFLIYFQGNSAPDKSGLPSDRFSAERTGGSVSTLTIQRTQQEDSAVYLCASSNRQGSPPATFGSGTRLTVV.

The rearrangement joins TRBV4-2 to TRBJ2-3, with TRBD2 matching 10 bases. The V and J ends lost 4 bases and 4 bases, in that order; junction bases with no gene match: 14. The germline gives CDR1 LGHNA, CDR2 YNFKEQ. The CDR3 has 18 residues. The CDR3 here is CASSPKKGLAGESDTQYF. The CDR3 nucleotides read TGTGCCAGCAGCCCCAAGAAGGGCCTAGCGGGGGAGTCAGATACGCAGTATTTT.

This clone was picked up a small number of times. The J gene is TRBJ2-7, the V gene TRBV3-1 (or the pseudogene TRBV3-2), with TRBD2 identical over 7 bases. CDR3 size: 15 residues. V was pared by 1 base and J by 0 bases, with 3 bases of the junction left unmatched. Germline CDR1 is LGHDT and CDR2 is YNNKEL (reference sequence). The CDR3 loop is CASSQVRGSSYEQYF. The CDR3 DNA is TGTGCCAGCAGCCAAGTGCGCGGGAGCTCCTACGAGCAGTACTTC.

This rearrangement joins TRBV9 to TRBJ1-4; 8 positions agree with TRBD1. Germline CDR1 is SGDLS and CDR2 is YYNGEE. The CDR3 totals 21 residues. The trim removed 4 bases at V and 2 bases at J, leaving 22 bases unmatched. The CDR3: CASSPSPPQTGDGGTNEKLFF. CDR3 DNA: TGTGCCAGCAGCCCCTCCCCCCCACAGACAGGGGATGGAGGTACTAATGAAAAACTGTTTTTT.

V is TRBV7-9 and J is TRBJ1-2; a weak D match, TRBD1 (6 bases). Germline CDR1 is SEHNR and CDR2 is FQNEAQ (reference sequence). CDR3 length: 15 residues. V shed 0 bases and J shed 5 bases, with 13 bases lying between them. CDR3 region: CASSLASGQHYGYTF. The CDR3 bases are TGTGCCAGCAGCTTAGCGTCCGGACAGCATTATGGCTACACCTTC.

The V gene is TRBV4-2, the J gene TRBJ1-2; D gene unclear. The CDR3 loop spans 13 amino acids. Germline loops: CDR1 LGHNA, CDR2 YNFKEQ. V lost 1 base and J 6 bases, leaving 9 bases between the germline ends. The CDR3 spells CASSQVGRDGYTF. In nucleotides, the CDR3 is TGTGCCAGCAGCCAAGTGGGGAGAGATGGCTACACCTTC.

Here the CDR3 DNA reads TGCGCCAGCAGCTTGGGGCCCGGGACATCTTATAGCAATCAGCCCCAGCATTTT. It translates to CASSLGPGTSYSNQPQHF. The chain couples TRBV5-1 to TRBJ1-5; D perhaps matches TRBD1 (6 bases). The CDR3 sequence is 18 residues long. V was pared by 0 bases and J by 0 bases, with 16 bases between. The germline gives CDR1 SGHRS, CDR2 YFSETQ.

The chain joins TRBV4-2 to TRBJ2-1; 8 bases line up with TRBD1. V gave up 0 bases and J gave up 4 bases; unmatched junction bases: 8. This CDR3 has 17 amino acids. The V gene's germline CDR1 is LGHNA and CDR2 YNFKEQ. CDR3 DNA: TGTGCCAGCAGCCAAGACATCCGGGACAGGACATACAATGAGCAGTTCTTC. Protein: CASSQDIRDRTYNEQFF.

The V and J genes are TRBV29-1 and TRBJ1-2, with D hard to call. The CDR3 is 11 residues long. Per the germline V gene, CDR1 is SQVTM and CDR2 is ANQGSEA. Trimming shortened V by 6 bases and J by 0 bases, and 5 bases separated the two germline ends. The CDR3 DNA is TGCAGCGTCACAGCTAACTATGGCTACACCTTC. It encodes CSVTANYGYTF. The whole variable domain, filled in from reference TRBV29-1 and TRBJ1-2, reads SAVISQKPSRDICQRGTSLTIQCQVDSQVTMMFWYRQQPGQSLTLIATANQGSEATYESGFVIDKFPISRPNLTFSTLTVSNMSPEDSSIYLCSVTANYGYTFGSGTRLTVV.

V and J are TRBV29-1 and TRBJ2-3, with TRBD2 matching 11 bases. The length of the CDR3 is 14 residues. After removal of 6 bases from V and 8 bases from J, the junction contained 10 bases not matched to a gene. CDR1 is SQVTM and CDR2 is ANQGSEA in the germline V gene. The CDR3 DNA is TGCAGCGTGGCCCCAAGTGGACTAGCGGGTACGCAGTATTTT. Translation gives CSVAPSGLAGTQYF.

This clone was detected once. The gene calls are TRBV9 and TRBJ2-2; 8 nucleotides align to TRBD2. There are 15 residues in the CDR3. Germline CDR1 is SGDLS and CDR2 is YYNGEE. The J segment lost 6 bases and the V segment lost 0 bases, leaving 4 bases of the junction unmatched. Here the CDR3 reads CASSVAGGTSGELFF. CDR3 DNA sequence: TGTGCCAGCAGCGTAGCGGGGGGGACCTCCGGGGAGCTGTTTTTT.

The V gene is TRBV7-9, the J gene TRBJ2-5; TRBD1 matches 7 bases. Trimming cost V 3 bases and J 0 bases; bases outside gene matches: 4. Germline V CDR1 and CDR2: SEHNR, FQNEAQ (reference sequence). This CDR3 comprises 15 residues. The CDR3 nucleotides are TGTGCCAGCAGCTTGGGACAGACCTACCAAGAGACCCAGTACTTC. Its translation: CASSLGQTYQETQYF.